These T cell receptor beta chains were read from a single sample in a study of blood T cell repertoires in COVID-19. Profiled with immunoSEQ multiplex PCR; TCRdb holds only in-frame clones, not every one. The profile shows about 190,000 clones, around 90% of them singletons. Specimen: peripheral blood. The source is a human donor in a cohort sampled during active COVID-19. The CDR3 runs from the conserved cysteine through the conserved F or W. A D gene is named only where the DNA matches it firmly. Size values are once, few and many counts, or a class for expanded clones, and some rows have none.

v_gene,abundance,j_gene,d_gene,CDR3aa,CDR3nt
TRBV12-3/TRBV12-4,once,TRBJ2-7,-,CASSFRTGEQYF,TGTGCCAGCAGTTTTCGCACCGGCGAGCAGTACTTC
TRBV28,-,TRBJ2-7,TRBD1,CASKLTGGNSYEQYF,TGTGCCAGCAAATTGACAGGGGGCAACTCCTACGAGCAGTACTTC
TRBV9,-,TRBJ1-1,-,CASSPDPTGTTEAFF,TGTGCCAGCAGCCCCGACCCGACAGGAACCACTGAAGCTTTCTTT
TRBV5-1,once,TRBJ2-3,TRBD2,CASSTLSTSGGTDTQYF,TGCGCCAGCAGCACCCTATCGACTAGCGGGGGTACAGATACGCAGTATTTT
TRBV29-1,-,TRBJ2-2,TRBD1,CSVGPGQGAMTNTGELFF,TGCAGCGTTGGGCCGGGACAGGGGGCTATGACGAACACCGGGGAGCTGTTTTTT
TRBV12-3/TRBV12-4,-,TRBJ2-5,-,CASARYQETQYF,TGTGCCAGCGCCCGGTACCAAGAGACCCAGTACTTC
TRBV27,-,TRBJ2-1,TRBD1,CASSSGTGLNEQFF,TGTGCCAGCAGTTCCGGGACAGGGTTGAATGAGCAGTTCTTC
TRBV7-2,-,TRBJ2-7,TRBD2,CASSLRGLAGTYEQYF,TGTGCCAGCAGCTTAAGGGGTCTAGCGGGGACCTACGAGCAGTACTTC
TRBV7-2,-,TRBJ2-7,-,CASSLDTYEQYF,TGTGCCAGCAGCTTAGACACCTACGAGCAGTACTTC
TRBV12-3/TRBV12-4,once,TRBJ1-1,-,CASSLGGRAFF,TGTGCCAGCAGTTTGGGTGGGCGAGCTTTCTTT
TRBV5-1,-,TRBJ1-1,TRBD1,CASSRDRGNTEAFF,TGCGCCAGCAGTCGGGACAGGGGGAACACTGAAGCTTTCTTT
TRBV28,-,TRBJ2-1,-,CASRGSGSSYNEQFF,TGTGCCAGCAGAGGAAGCGGAAGCTCCTACAATGAGCAGTTCTTC
TRBV5-1,once,TRBJ2-5,TRBD2,CASSLGLAGEETQYF,TGCGCCAGCAGCTTGGGACTAGCGGGCGAAGAGACCCAGTACTTC
TRBV7-2,-,TRBJ2-1,TRBD2,CASSLGAGLAGVRDEQFF,TGTGCCAGCAGCTTAGGGGCGGGACTAGCGGGGGTTCGGGATGAGCAGTTCTTC
TRBV19,-,TRBJ2-1,-,CASSIVKRGEQFF,TGTGCCAGTAGTATAGTTAAACGGGGTGAGCAGTTCTTC
TRBV5-1,-,TRBJ2-5,-,CASSLEGQGETQYF,TGCGCCAGCAGCTTGGAAGGCCAGGGTGAGACCCAGTACTTC
TRBV5-1,-,TRBJ2-1,TRBD1,CASSPGTGGHEQFF,TGCGCCAGCAGCCCCGGGACAGGGGGCCATGAGCAGTTCTTC
TRBV5-5,-,TRBJ2-7,-,CASSFLGERQYF,TGTGCCAGCAGCTTTTTAGGAGAACGGCAGTACTTC